These T cell receptor beta chains were read from a single sample in a study of shared clonotypes between healthy human individuals. Profiled with immunoSEQ multiplex PCR; TCRdb holds only in-frame clones, not every one. The sample contains some 2,000,000 clones, under 97% of which appear only once. The sample comprised naive CD4+ T cells sorted from blood. Receptor source: a man aged 18-30 years in good health. Each CDR3 is given with its conserved first and last residue. D genes are given only for firm matches. The listing skips clone size in some rows; elsewhere it reads once, few, many or a size class.

D: TRBD1
V: TRBV6-1
J: TRBJ2-7
size: NA
DNA: TGTGCCAGCAGTGAACCGGTACAGGGGATGATCTACGAGCAGTACTTC
CDR3: CASSEPVQGMIYEQYF

D: TRBD1
V: TRBV28
J: TRBJ1-1
size: NA
DNA: TGTGCCAGCAGTACCAGGACAGGGAGAACTGAAGCTTTCTTT
CDR3: CASSTRTGRTEAFF

D: NA
V: TRBV5-1
J: TRBJ2-5
size: NA
DNA: TGCGCCAGCAGGCTGTTTGGAGGGCAGTTCCAAGAGACCCAGTACTTC
CDR3: CASRLFGGQFQETQYF

D: NA
V: TRBV21-1
J: TRBJ2-7
size: NA
DNA: TGTGCCAGCAGCAAAGCGCCGGTGACAGGGCCCCACGAGCAGTACTTC
CDR3: CASSKAPVTGPHEQYF

D: TRBD2
V: TRBV5-1
J: TRBJ2-4
size: NA
DNA: TGCGCCAGCAGCGTGGGACTAGCGGACGCCGCGTACTTC
CDR3: CASSVGLADAAYF

D: NA
V: TRBV6-5
J: TRBJ2-1
size: NA
DNA: TGTGCCAGCAGCAACTGGGACAATGAGCAGTTCTTC
CDR3: CASSNWDNEQFF

D: NA
V: TRBV7-2
J: TRBJ2-7
size: NA
DNA: TGTGCCAGCAGCTTGGCGGGACTTAACCGCGAGCAGTACTTC
CDR3: CASSLAGLNREQYF

D: NA
V: TRBV5-1
J: TRBJ1-2
size: NA
DNA: TGCGCCAGCAGCTTGGTATTGGCAGGGGCCTATGGCTACACCTTC
CDR3: CASSLVLAGAYGYTF

D: NA
V: TRBV21-1
J: TRBJ1-1
size: NA
DNA: TGTGCCAGCAGCAAAGCGCTGGGTGGTACTGAAGCTTTCTTT
CDR3: CASSKALGGTEAFF

D: NA
V: TRBV19
J: TRBJ1-6
size: NA
DNA: TGTGCCAGTCAATCCGGGACACCTTCACCCCTCCACTTT
CDR3: CASQSGTPSPLHF

D: TRBD1
V: TRBV19
J: TRBJ2-7
size: few
DNA: TGTGCCAGTAGCTCCTCCGGGACAGCGTCCTACGAGCAGTACTTC
CDR3: CASSSSGTASYEQYF

D: NA
V: TRBV9
J: TRBJ1-5
size: NA
DNA: TGTGCCAGCAGCGCCCTCGCAGATAGCAATCAGCCCCAGCATTTT
CDR3: CASSALADSNQPQHF

D: NA
V: TRBV28
J: TRBJ2-5
size: NA
DNA: TGTGCCAGCAGGTCCCGGACAGCCCAAGAGACCCAGTACTTC
CDR3: CASRSRTAQETQYF

D: NA
V: TRBV6-5
J: TRBJ1-2
size: NA
DNA: TGTGCCAGCAGTTACGGTCAGGACTACTATGGCTACACCTTC
CDR3: CASSYGQDYYGYTF

D: TRBD1
V: TRBV6-5
J: TRBJ1-1
size: NA
DNA: TGTGCCAGCAGCATACAGGGGTTTTCCACTGAAGCTTTCTTT
CDR3: CASSIQGFSTEAFF

D: NA
V: TRBV2
J: TRBJ1-1
size: once
DNA: TGTGCCAGCAGTGGCCCCCAGGGGTCGGTCACTGAAGCTTTCTTT
CDR3: CASSGPQGSVTEAFF

D: NA
V: TRBV6-1
J: TRBJ2-5
size: NA
DNA: TGTGCCAGCAGGAAGGAGGAGTACCAAGAGACCCAGTACTTC
CDR3: CASRKEEYQETQYF

D: NA
V: TRBV13
J: TRBJ2-2
size: NA
DNA: TGTGCCAGCAGCTTACGAAGGGTAACGAACACCGGGGAGCTGTTTTTT
CDR3: CASSLRRVTNTGELFF

D: NA
V: TRBV30
J: TRBJ2-6
size: NA
DNA: TGTGCCTGGAGTGTACAGGCGGCTGGGGCCAACGTCCTGACTTTC
CDR3: CAWSVQAAGANVLTF

D: NA
V: TRBV28
J: TRBJ2-5
size: NA
DNA: TGTGCCAGCAGCCCAGGGGGGAGGGAGACCCAGTACTTC
CDR3: CASSPGGRETQYF

D: NA
V: TRBV29-1
J: TRBJ2-7
size: NA
DNA: TGCAGCGTTGACTTATTGCCCTACGAGCAGTACTTC
CDR3: CSVDLLPYEQYF

D: TRBD1
V: TRBV19
J: TRBJ2-3
size: NA
DNA: TGTGCCAGTAGACCCGGGACAGGGATCACAGATACGCAGTATTTT
CDR3: CASRPGTGITDTQYF

D: TRBD2
V: TRBV10-3
J: TRBJ2-3
size: NA
DNA: TGTGCCATCAGTGAAAATAGCGGGGGGTCTACGCAGTATTTT
CDR3: CAISENSGGSTQYF

D: TRBD1
V: TRBV2
J: TRBJ1-4
size: NA
DNA: TGTGCCAGCATGGGACAGGGGAATGAAAAACTGTTTTTT
CDR3: CASMGQGNEKLFF

D: TRBD1
V: TRBV7-6
J: TRBJ2-7
size: NA
DNA: TGTGCCAGCAGCCCGGGGACAGGGGGCTACGAGCAGTACTTC
CDR3: CASSPGTGGYEQYF

D: NA
V: TRBV10-3
J: TRBJ1-2
size: NA
DNA: TGTGCCATCAGTGACGAAGGGGCAAGGTCCTATGGCTACACCTTC
CDR3: CAISDEGARSYGYTF

D: NA
V: TRBV10-3
J: TRBJ2-5
size: NA
DNA: TGTGCCATCAGCGGGGGCCCTTGGAGGGAGACCCAGTACTTC
CDR3: CAISGGPWRETQYF

D: TRBD1
V: TRBV6-1
J: TRBJ2-3
size: NA
DNA: TGTGCCAGCAGTACACAGGGGGCGGGTGCAGATACGCAGTATTTT
CDR3: CASSTQGAGADTQYF

D: TRBD1
V: TRBV7-2
J: TRBJ1-2
size: NA
DNA: TGTGCCAGCAGCAAGAACCGGGACAGGGGGTTCGTCTATGGCTACACCTTC
CDR3: CASSKNRDRGFVYGYTF

D: NA
V: TRBV7-6
J: TRBJ1-1
size: NA
DNA: TGTGCCAGCAGCTTATTAAGGGGGAACACTGAAGCTTTCTTT
CDR3: CASSLLRGNTEAFF

D: NA
V: TRBV5-6
J: TRBJ1-4
size: NA
DNA: TGTGCCAGCAGCCTCGGACGGAATGAAAAACTGTTTTTT
CDR3: CASSLGRNEKLFF

D: NA
V: TRBV28
J: TRBJ1-3
size: NA
DNA: TGTGCCAGCAGTACTCTCGCGATAGTGCCCTATTTT
CDR3: CASSTLAIVPYF